The 25 T cell receptor beta chains below come from one sample, sequenced in a study of blood T cell repertoires in COVID-19. Profiled with immunoSEQ multiplex PCR; TCRdb holds only in-frame clones, not every one. The sample carries around 140,000 clones, over 80% recorded once. The sequenced sample consisted of peripheral blood. The receptors were sampled from a middle-aged man who had recovered from COVID-19.

The chain carries TRBV19 and TRBJ1-6; 9 nucleotides agree with TRBD1. The CDR3 is 16 amino acids. Germline-derived CDR1 and CDR2 are LNHDA and SQIVND (reference sequence). Germline trimming cut 6 bases from V and 1 base from J; bases unmatched to any gene: 4. The CDR3 bases are TGTGCCAGTAGGGGACAGGGTTTGTCCTATAATTCACCCCTCCACTTT. Protein product: CASRGQGLSYNSPLHF.

In its sample, this clone was seen once. The chain has TRBV5-6 and TRBJ1-1; TRBD1 is a possible D gene (6 bases). The CDR3 spans 12 residues. Germline CDR1 SGHDT, CDR2 YYEEEE. V dropped 3 bases and J dropped 6 bases, with 9 bases sitting between them. The CDR3 coding sequence is TGTGCCAGCAGCTCGGACAGTTCTGAAGCTTTCTTT. Amino acid sequence: CASSSDSSEAFF.

The J gene is TRBJ2-3, the V gene TRBV3-1 (or the pseudogene TRBV3-2), with 8 bases identical to TRBD2. CDR1 is LGHDT and CDR2 is YNNKEL in the germline V gene (reference sequence). The CDR3 is 16 amino acids. V lost 1 base, J lost 1 base, and 4 bases stayed unmatched. This chain's CDR3 is CASSQGIGGGTDTQYF. CDR3 DNA: TGTGCCAGCAGCCAAGGGATCGGGGGGGGCACAGATACGCAGTATTTT.

This clone came up once. This sequence joins TRBV29-1 and TRBJ1-2; the D gene is possibly TRBD1 (6 bases). There are 13 residues in the CDR3. V dropped 0 bases and J dropped 8 bases, with 13 bases sitting between them. Germline V gene sequence: CDR1 SQVTM, CDR2 ANQGSEA. The DNA of the CDR3 is TGCAGCGTTGAAGATAAAACAGGGTACGGCTACACCTTC. Its protein is CSVEDKTGYGYTF.

CDR3 region: CASSPRDQGVRNGYTF. The CDR3 DNA is TGTGCCAGCAGCCCCAGAGATCAGGGGGTTCGCAATGGCTACACCTTC. The rearrangement joins TRBV9 to TRBJ1-2; 7 bases are shared with TRBD1. With V trimmed by 4 bases and J by 6 bases, 15 bases remained unmatched. Germline loops: CDR1 SGDLS, CDR2 YYNGEE. The CDR3 is 16 residues long. The variable domain in full, completed from reference TRBV9 and TRBJ1-2, reads DSGVTQTPKHLITATGQRVTLRCSPRSGDLSVYWYQQSLDQGLQFLIQYYNGEERAKGNILERFSAQQFPDLHSELNLSSLELGDSALYFCASSPRDQGVRNGYTFGSGTRLTVV.

The V gene is TRBV15, the J gene TRBJ2-2; perhaps TRBD2 as D (6 bases). V was cut by 0 bases and J by 5 bases, with 7 bases left in between. This CDR3 is 14 amino acids long. CDR1 and CDR2 (germline): LNHNV, YYDKDF (reference sequence). In DNA, the CDR3 is TGTGCCACCAGCAGAGACGGAGGGACCGGGGAGCTGTTTTTT. It specifies CATSRDGGTGELFF.

This chain joins TRBV9 and TRBJ1-1, with D unclear. The germline V gene encodes CDR1 SGDLS and CDR2 YYNGEE. This CDR3 spans 13 amino acids. Trimming took off 2 bases at V and 2 bases at J, with 7 bases between the two ends. The CDR3 region has the DNA TGTGCCAGCAGCGTCAACAGTAACACTGAAGCTTTCTTT. It translates to CASSVNSNTEAFF.

This chain links TRBV4-3 with TRBJ2-1; 8 positions match TRBD2. The germline gives CDR1 LGHNA, CDR2 YSLEER. Trimming cost V 3 bases and J 4 bases; bases outside gene matches: 14. CDR3 length: 18 amino acids. CDR3 in DNA: TGCGCCAGCAGCCAGGCCTCCGGGGCGGGGGGACCATACAATGAGCAGTTCTTC. This gives the protein CASSQASGAGGPYNEQFF.

This chain connects TRBV7-9 to TRBJ2-7; D is undetermined. CDR1 is SEHNR, CDR2 FQNEAQ, per germline (reference sequence). This CDR3 has 11 amino acids. Trimming shortened V by 5 bases and J by 4 bases, and 6 bases separated the two germline ends. In DNA form, the CDR3 reads TGTGCCAGCAGCCGCGGATACGAGCAGTACTTC. Translating gives CASSRGYEQYF.

The chain carries TRBV13 and TRBJ2-7; the match to TRBD1 covers 9 bases. Trimming at V came to 5 bases and at J to 3 bases, leaving 5 bases not matched to a gene. This CDR3 has 14 amino acids. Germline CDR1 is PRHDT and CDR2 is FYEKMQ (reference sequence). CDR3 DNA: TGTGCCAGCAGCCGTACAGGGGGCAACTACGAGCAGTACTTC. Its protein product is CASSRTGGNYEQYF.

V and J are TRBV7-2 and TRBJ2-7, with D perhaps matching TRBD1 (6 bases). This CDR3 is built from 15 residues. Trimming took off 2 bases at V and 7 bases at J, with 18 bases between the two ends. Germline V gives CDR1 SGHTA, CDR2 FQGNSA. The CDR3 nucleotides are TGTGCCAGCAGCTTATGGGGACAAGTCCTAGGGGAGCAGTACTTC. It is translated as CASSLWGQVLGEQYF.

The chain recombines TRBV13 with TRBJ1-1; 8 bases are a match to TRBD1. The CDR3 sequence is 16 residues long. The germline V gene has CDR1 PRHDT and CDR2 FYEKMQ (reference sequence). V dropped 2 bases and J dropped 0; count of bases not matched to a gene: 5. The CDR3 loop is CASSLTGGWVNTEAFF. CDR3 coding DNA: TGTGCCAGCAGCTTAACAGGGGGATGGGTGAACACTGAAGCTTTCTTT.

This chain connects TRBV27 to TRBJ2-7, with 10 bases fitting TRBD1. The CDR3 runs 15 residues. CDR1 and CDR2 (germline): MNHEY, SMNVEV (reference sequence). The V segment lost 4 bases and the J segment 3 bases; nucleotides outside the gene matches: 6. The CDR3 DNA reads as TGTGCCAGCAGTTCGGACAGGGGGTCCCTCTACGAGCAGTACTTC. It is translated as CASSSDRGSLYEQYF.

The chain couples TRBV7-9 to TRBJ1-2; the match to TRBD1 covers 8 bases. V lost 5 bases, J lost 3 bases, and 5 bases stayed unmatched. Germline CDR1 reads SEHNR; CDR2 reads FQNEAQ (reference sequence). The CDR3 spans 14 residues. The CDR3 protein is CASSTGQGDYGYTF. The CDR3 DNA sequence: TGTGCCAGCAGCACTGGACAGGGCGACTATGGCTACACCTTC.

This clone was found a few times. This chain links TRBV4-1 with TRBJ1-6; D is perhaps TRBD1 (5 bases). Germline CDR1 is MGHRA and CDR2 is YSYEKL. V was cut by 3 bases and J by 3 bases, with 12 bases left in between. The CDR3 extends over 16 amino acids. Here the CDR3 DNA reads TGCGCCAGCAGCCAGGTCGGCGGGGGCTATAATTCACCCCTCCACTTT. This gives the protein CASSQVGGGYNSPLHF.

The V and J genes are TRBV9 and TRBJ2-3; a possible D gene is TRBD2 (6 bases). Looked up from germline, CDR1 is SGDLS and CDR2 is YYNGEE. The CDR3 covers 16 residues. V was shortened by 0 bases and J by 2 bases, with 13 bases between the two germline ends. CDR3 in DNA: TGTGCCAGCAGCGTAGGGGACTCAAAGAACACAGATACGCAGTATTTT. Its translation is CASSVGDSKNTDTQYF.

This chain uses TRBV4-3 with TRBJ1-2; D remains ambiguous. The germline CDR1 and CDR2 sequences are LGHNA and YSLEER. Trimming stripped 4 bases from V and 5 bases from J, with 14 bases between. The CDR3 loop spans 14 amino acids. CDR3: CASSLIPPLYGYTF. The CDR3 coding sequence is TGCGCCAGCAGCCTTATTCCACCCCTATATGGCTACACCTTC.

The sample holds one count of this clone. The CDR3 loop is CASSMGTGLTYYGYTF. As DNA, the CDR3 is TGTGCCAGTAGTATGGGGACAGGGTTAACCTACTATGGCTACACCTTC. The V and J genes are TRBV19 and TRBJ1-2, with 9 bases aligning to TRBD1. The V and J ends lost 3 bases and 3 bases, in that order; junction bases with no gene match: 8. Germline V gene lookup returns CDR1 LNHDA and CDR2 SQIVND (reference sequence). The CDR3 runs 16 residues.

The chain employs TRBV4-3 and TRBJ1-6; 10 bases map to TRBD1. CDR1 and CDR2 from the germline V gene are LGHNA and YSLEER. CDR3 length equals 18 residues. J lost 7 bases, V lost 2 bases, and 11 bases had no gene match. CDR3 coding DNA: TGCGCCAGCAGCCAATACGGGACAGGGGATAAAATAAATTCACCCCTCCACTTT. This translates into CASSQYGTGDKINSPLHF.

The rearrangement links TRBV7-6 to TRBJ2-7, with D perhaps TRBD2 (6 bases). The V gene lost 1 base and the J gene lost 3 bases, with 19 bases spanning the gap. Germline V gene sequence: CDR1 SGHVS, CDR2 FNYEAQ. The CDR3 is 17 amino acids. CDR3 region: CASSLGAEGPQIYEQYF. CDR3 DNA sequence: TGTGCCAGCAGCTTAGGGGCGGAGGGTCCCCAGATCTACGAGCAGTACTTC.

This clone was counted a single time. The V call is TRBV5-4, the J call TRBJ2-3; 9 bases fit TRBD1. V dropped 5 bases and J dropped 3; count of bases not matched to a gene: 7. This CDR3 comprises 15 residues. The germline gives CDR1 SGHNT, CDR2 YYREEE (reference sequence). CDR3 sequence (DNA): TGTGCCAGCAGACGGACAGGGGTGAGGACAGATACGCAGTATTTT. It specifies CASRRTGVRTDTQYF.

The chain is built from TRBV5-4 and TRBJ2-5; maybe TRBD2 (7 bases). Trimming took off 4 bases at V and 1 base at J, with 14 bases between the two ends. Germline CDR1 is SGHNT and CDR2 is YYREEE (reference sequence). The CDR3 is 15 residues long. CDR3 DNA sequence: TGTGCCAGCAGCGGGAGGGGGGGCCTCCAAGAGACCCAGTACTTC. Encoded protein: CASSGRGGLQETQYF.

The chain is built from TRBV19 and TRBJ2-5, with 13 bases identical to TRBD2. CDR3 size: 17 residues. Germline loops: CDR1 LNHDA, CDR2 SQIVND (reference sequence). J was trimmed by 7 bases and V by 2 bases; bases with no gene match: 10. The CDR3: CASSIRTSGGSAATQYF. The CDR3 coding sequence is TGTGCCAGTAGTATACGGACTAGCGGGGGCTCCGCTGCGACCCAGTACTTC.

This chain joins TRBV7-9 and TRBJ1-5; D is undetermined. Germline V lookup: CDR1 SEHNR, CDR2 FQNEAQ (reference sequence). The length of the CDR3 is 14 residues. Trimming removed 1 base from V and 9 bases from J, with 13 bases in between. This CDR3 is CASSLDVDEGPQHF. CDR3 coding DNA: TGTGCCAGCAGCTTAGATGTTGATGAGGGGCCCCAGCATTTT.

The chain employs TRBV6-4 and TRBJ2-1, with TRBD2 matching over 11 bases. Germline CDR1 MRHNA, CDR2 SNTAGT. This CDR3 comprises 14 residues. The V and J ends lost 4 bases and 7 bases, in that order; junction bases with no gene match: 3. The CDR3 DNA is TGTGCCAGCAGTGCGACTAGCGGGGTAAATGAGCAGTTCTTC. Translated: CASSATSGVNEQFF.